These T cell receptor beta chains were read from a single sample in a study of shared T cell receptors in the human thymus. The table came from immunoSEQ multiplex PCR; TCRdb's copy has only in-frame clones and leaves some out. The data hold under 850,000 clones, with 88% observed a single time. The same sample was also used in a study of human thymus T cells.

The sequencing input was thymocytes. Receptors were obtained from a boy younger than two with a congenital heart defect. Both conserved end residues are part of each CDR3. D genes are given only for firm matches. The size entry is marked missing in some rows and otherwise reads once, few, many or a size class.

TRBV10-1	NA	TRBJ2-7	14	NA	CAPPSTMVSYEQYF	TGCGCCCCCCCCTCGACAATGGTTTCCTACGAGCAGTACTTC
TRBV6-4	TRBD2	TRBJ2-1	16	NA	CASSDLAGGLDNEQFF	TGTGCCAGCAGTGACCTAGCGGGAGGTCTCGACAATGAGCAGTTCTTC
TRBV6-1	NA	TRBJ2-5	14	once	CASSEGAPQETQYF	TGTGCCAGCAGTGAAGGGGCACCACAAGAGACCCAGTACTTC
TRBV15	TRBD2	TRBJ2-5	19	NA	CATSRGPPGGSGSSETQYF	TGTGCCACCAGCAGGGGACCACCCGGGGGCAGCGGGAGTTCGGAGACCCAGTACTTC
TRBV4-3	TRBD2	TRBJ2-2	18	NA	CASSQGVRTSGNTGELFF	TGCGCCAGCAGCCAAGGAGTGAGGACTAGCGGGAATACCGGGGAGCTGTTTTTT
TRBV14	TRBD1	TRBJ1-1	13	NA	CASSPTGGGEAFF	TGTGCCAGCAGTCCGACAGGGGGTGGTGAAGCTTTCTTT
TRBV6-5	NA	TRBJ1-2	13	NA	CASPPLGGGGYTF	TGTGCCAGCCCCCCCCTGGGGGGAGGAGGCTACACCTTC
TRBV2	TRBD2	TRBJ2-7	15	once	CASSAQGAGGFEQYF	TGTGCCAGCAGTGCTCAGGGAGCGGGAGGCTTCGAGCAGTACTTC
TRBV29-1	TRBD1	TRBJ2-1	14	NA	CSVTGGFSYNEQFF	TGCAGCGTTACAGGGGGCTTTTCCTACAATGAGCAGTTCTTC
TRBV30	NA	TRBJ2-2	14	NA	CAWSRPGLTGELFF	TGTGCCTGGAGTCGCCCGGGTCTCACCGGGGAGCTGTTTTTT
TRBV28	TRBD2	TRBJ2-7	13	NA	CATRTSGRSEQYF	TGTGCCACCAGGACTAGCGGGAGGAGCGAGCAGTACTTC
TRBV18	TRBD2	TRBJ2-1	14	NA	CASSLRLAGCEQFF	TGTGCCAGCTCATTAAGACTAGCGGGATGTGAGCAGTTCTTC
TRBV28	NA	TRBJ2-4	17	NA	CASRREVGAIVGDIQYF	TGTGCCAGCAGACGAGAGGTGGGGGCGATTGTGGGGGACATTCAGTACTTC
TRBV5-4	NA	TRBJ2-5	14	NA	CASSRGGFGETQYF	TGTGCCAGCAGCCGAGGGGGTTTTGGTGAGACCCAGTACTTC
TRBV6-1	NA	TRBJ1-2	13	NA	CASSGHPNYGYTF	TGTGCCAGCAGTGGACATCCTAACTATGGCTACACCTTC
TRBV6-5	NA	TRBJ2-7	15	NA	CASSYSGTSAYEQYF	TGTGCCAGCAGTTACTCTGGGACTTCCGCCTACGAGCAGTACTTC
TRBV27	TRBD2	TRBJ2-3	15	NA	CASSLRREWADTQYF	TGTGCCAGCAGTTTACGGCGGGAGTGGGCAGATACGCAGTATTTT
TRBV6-5	NA	TRBJ1-1	15	NA	CASSTPGHKNTEAFF	TGTGCCAGCAGTACCCCGGGACACAAGAACACTGAAGCTTTCTTT
TRBV18	NA	TRBJ2-7	14	NA	CASSLRRSSYEQYF	TGTGCCAGCTCACTCCGGAGAAGCTCCTACGAGCAGTACTTC
TRBV19	TRBD2	TRBJ2-1	15	NA	CASSIAGGGGNEQFF	TGTGCCAGTAGTATAGCGGGAGGCGGAGGGAATGAGCAGTTCTTC
TRBV2	TRBD1	TRBJ1-2	14	NA	CASSGTGSLKGYTF	TGTGCCAGCAGTGGGACAGGGTCCCTTAAGGGCTACACCTTC
TRBV10-2	NA	TRBJ2-1	15	NA	CASSPEGPIGGEQFF	TGCGCCAGCTCCCCCGAGGGTCCTATAGGAGGTGAGCAGTTCTTC
TRBV7-2	TRBD2	TRBJ2-5	18	once	CASSLGGLAGEWQETQYF	TGTGCCAGCAGCTTAGGAGGGCTAGCGGGAGAATGGCAAGAGACCCAGTACTTC
TRBV6-4	NA	TRBJ2-5	14	NA	CASTSAGRQETQYF	TGTGCCAGCACCTCGGCGGGTCGCCAAGAGACCCAGTACTTC
TRBV4-1	TRBD2	TRBJ2-5	17	few	CASSQRTSGSSRETQYF	TGCGCCAGCAGCCAGAGGACTAGCGGGAGTTCTCGAGAGACCCAGTACTTC
TRBV11-3	TRBD2	TRBJ2-3	15	NA	CASSLGRERTDTQYF	TGTGCCAGCAGCTTAGGGCGGGAGAGGACAGATACGCAGTATTTT
TRBV29-1	NA	TRBJ2-7	15	NA	CSVATLKEGAYEQYF	TGCAGCGTTGCCACGTTAAAAGAGGGGGCCTACGAGCAGTACTTC
TRBV7-9	TRBD1	TRBJ1-2	16	NA	CASSAESDRANYGYTF	TGTGCCAGCAGCGCGGAGAGTGACAGGGCTAACTATGGCTACACCTTC
TRBV10-1	NA	TRBJ2-7	13	NA	CASSEWQTYEQYF	TGCGCCAGCAGTGAGTGGCAGACCTACGAGCAGTACTTC